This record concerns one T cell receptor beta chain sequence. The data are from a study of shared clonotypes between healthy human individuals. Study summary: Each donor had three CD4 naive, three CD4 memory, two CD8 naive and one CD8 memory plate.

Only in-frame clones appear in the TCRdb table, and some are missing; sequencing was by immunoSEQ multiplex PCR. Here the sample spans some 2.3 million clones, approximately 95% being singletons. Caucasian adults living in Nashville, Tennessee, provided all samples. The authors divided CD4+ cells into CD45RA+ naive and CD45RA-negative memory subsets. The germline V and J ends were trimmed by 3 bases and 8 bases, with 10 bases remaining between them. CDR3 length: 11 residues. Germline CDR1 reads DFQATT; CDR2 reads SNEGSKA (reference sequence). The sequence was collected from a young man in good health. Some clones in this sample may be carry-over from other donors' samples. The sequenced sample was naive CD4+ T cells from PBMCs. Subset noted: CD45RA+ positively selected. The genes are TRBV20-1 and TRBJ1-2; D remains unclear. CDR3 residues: CSASRSYGYTF. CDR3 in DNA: TGCAGTGCTAGTAGGAGCTACGGCTACACCTTC.